The 22 T cell receptor beta chains presented below share a single source sample, sequenced in a study of CD8+CD57+ T cells in acquired aplastic anemia. Genomic DNA constituted the template upon which TCR beta VDJ and CDR3 profiling was performed. Via MiXCR, TCRdb re-called the reads, giving one row per CDR3 protein. The sample records about 150,000 distinct CDR3 sequences, around two fifths being singletons. The specimen was sorted CD4+, CD8+, or CD8+CD57+ T cells (not recorded which) from PBMCs. These receptors were collected from a human donor in good health, serving as a control.

This clonotype was counted at least ten times. The V gene is TRBV6-2 or TRBV6-3, the J gene TRBJ2-1, with D hard to call. The germline V and J ends were trimmed by 0 bases and 10 bases, with 10 bases remaining between them. The CDR3 sequence is 13 residues long. The germline CDR1 and CDR2 sequences are MNHEY and SVGEGT. CDR3 sequence: CASSYSPQWEQFF. CDR3 DNA: TGTGCCAGCAGTTACTCTCCACAATGGGAGCAGTTCTTC.

This clonotype occurred many times. The V gene is TRBV7-8, the J gene TRBJ2-3; possibly TRBD1 or TRBD2 for D (5 bases each). Germline V gene lookup returns CDR1 SGHVS and CDR2 FQNEAQ. There are 15 residues in the CDR3. Trimming left V 6 bases short and J 3 bases short, with 16 bases between. CDR3 region: CASSQRAGLTDTQYF. The CDR3, as DNA: TGTGCCAGCAGTCAGAGGGCAGGGTTAACAGATACGCAGTATTTT.

This clonotype was detected many times. The chain links TRBV14 to TRBJ1-3, with unresolved D. Trimming stripped 5 bases from V and 3 bases from J, with 17 bases between. This CDR3 has 16 residues. From germline, CDR1 is SGHDN and CDR2 FVKESK. Here the CDR3 reads CASSNLKTYFGNTIYF. The CDR3 nucleotides are TGTGCCAGCAGCAACCTTAAGACATATTTTGGAAACACCATATATTTT.

The sample holds many counts of this clonotype. The CDR3 protein is CASSTSGGYGYTF. The CDR3 nucleotides are TGTGCCAGCAGTACGTCCGGGGGCTATGGCTACACCTTC. The genes are TRBV12-3 or TRBV12-4 and TRBJ1-2, with TRBD1 as a possible D gene (5 bases). The V gene lost 5 bases and the J gene lost 4 bases, with 11 bases spanning the gap. This CDR3 contains 13 residues.

The chain joins TRBV19 to TRBJ1-2; D uncertain. The CDR3 is 14 amino acids. V was clipped by 3 bases and J by 5 bases, with 13 bases between them. CDR1 and CDR2 from the germline V gene are LNHDA and SQIVND (reference sequence). The CDR3 DNA reads TGTGCCAGTAGTATCCTAAATGAATGGTATGGCTACACCTTC. Amino acid sequence: CASSILNEWYGYTF.

The J gene is TRBJ1-5, the V gene TRBV5-6; a weak D match, TRBD1 (5 bases). The V end lost 5 bases, the J end lost 4 bases, and 10 bases lay between the germline ends. The CDR3 spans 13 residues. CDR1 is SGHDT, CDR2 YYEEEE, per germline. CDR3 amino acids: CASSSGTNQPQHF. CDR3 in DNA: TGTGCCAGCAGTTCCGGGACGAATCAGCCCCAGCATTTT.

V and J are TRBV13 and TRBJ2-2; 8 nucleotides match TRBD2. V dropped 5 bases and J dropped 6; count of bases not matched to a gene: 2. The germline gives CDR1 PRHDT, CDR2 FYEKMQ (reference sequence). The CDR3 extends over 13 amino acids. CDR3 protein: CASSGAGAGELFF. The CDR3 DNA reads as TGTGCCAGCAGCGGAGCGGGGGCCGGGGAGCTGTTTTTT.

On this clonotype itself: The junction departs from the called germline gene at one end, perhaps through a read error. V is TRBV7-9 and J is TRBJ1-4; D not certain. The CDR3 spans 13 residues. The V gene's germline CDR1 is SEHNR and CDR2 FQNEAQ (reference sequence). The CDR3, as DNA: TGTACCAGCAGCACTCGGCAACAGGAAAAACTGTTTTTT. Amino acid sequence: CTSSTRQQEKLFF.

This clonotype occurred many times. V is TRBV5-4 and J is TRBJ2-7, with 9 bases lining up with TRBD1. V was pared by 5 bases and J by 0 bases, with 3 bases of the junction left unmatched. The CDR3 contains 14 residues. Germline V gene data show CDR1 as SGHNT and CDR2 as YYREEE (reference sequence). The chain's CDR3 is CASRRDRDSYEQYF. CDR3 DNA: TGTGCCAGCAGACGGGACAGGGACTCCTACGAGCAGTACTTC. Full variable domain (remainder filled in from reference TRBV5-4 and TRBJ2-7): ETGVTQSPTHLIKTRGQQVTLRCSSQSGHNTVSWYQQALGQGPQFIFQYYREEENGRGNFPPRFSGLQFPNYSSELNVNALELDDSALYLCASRRDRDSYEQYFGPGTRLTVT.

J is TRBJ2-7 and V is TRBV29-1; D not certain. Germline V gene sequence: CDR1 SQVTM, CDR2 ANQGSEA. There are 11 residues in the CDR3. Deletions cut 3 bases from V and 2 bases from J, with 5 bases between. The CDR3 is CSVDRAYEQYF. CDR3 bases: TGCAGCGTTGATCGGGCCTACGAGCAGTACTTC.

This sequence joins TRBV3-1 and TRBJ2-2, with 10 positions matching TRBD2. The CDR3 length is 16 residues. V gave up 1 base and J gave up 7 bases; unmatched junction bases: 6. Germline assignment: CDR1 LGHDT and CDR2 YNNKEL (reference sequence). CDR3 protein: CASSQAASGRIGELFF. The CDR3 bases are TGTGCCAGCAGCCAAGCGGCTAGCGGGAGAATCGGGGAGCTGTTTTTT. Using reference TRBV3-1 and TRBJ2-2 for the parts outside the CDR3, the full variable domain is DTAVSQTPKYLVTQMGNDKSIKCEQNLGHDTMYWYKQDSKKFLKIMFSYNNKELIINETVPNRFSPKSPDKAHLNLHINSLELGDSAVYFCASSQAASGRIGELFFGEGSRLTVL.

In its sample, this clonotype was seen many times. V usage is TRBV7-6 and J usage is TRBJ2-3; 7 bases agree with TRBD2. V lost 4 bases, J lost 12 bases, and 10 bases stayed unmatched. The CDR3 runs 13 residues. Germline lookup yields CDR1 SGHVS and CDR2 FNYEAQ. The CDR3 region is CASSYQTSLKQYF. The CDR3 DNA sequence: TGTGCCAGCAGCTACCAGACTAGCCTCAAACAGTATTTT.

This clonotype was seen repeatedly, ten times or more. The rearrangement links TRBV3-1 to TRBJ2-7; D is perhaps TRBD1 (6 bases). CDR1 is LGHDT and CDR2 is YNNKEL in the germline V gene (reference sequence). The CDR3 is 14 residues long. V lost 1 base to trimming and J lost 2 bases, with 9 bases between them. CDR3 protein: CASSQVTGPYEQYF. CDR3 sequence (DNA): TGTGCCAGCAGCCAAGTGACAGGACCCTACGAGCAGTACTTC.

In this sample, this clonotype turned up once. This chain uses TRBV6-4 with TRBJ1-1, with no clear D. Germline V gives CDR1 MRHNA, CDR2 SNTAGT. This CDR3 spans 13 amino acids. V shed 5 bases and J shed 2 bases, with 9 bases lying between them. The CDR3 coding sequence is TGTGCCAGCAGTACGCAGGCAAACACTGAAGCTTTCTTT. As protein: CASSTQANTEAFF.

The chain couples TRBV10-2 to TRBJ1-2; D might be TRBD1 (5 bases). Germline lookup yields CDR1 WSHSY and CDR2 SAAADI. CDR3 size: 12 residues. Trimming removed 5 bases at V and 8 bases at J, with 12 bases between. CDR3 DNA sequence: TGCGCCAGCAGTACTACAGGTCACGGCTACACCTTC. Its translation: CASSTTGHGYTF.

As for this clonotype: This could be a read error, since a much larger clone is one nucleotide away. The V gene is TRBV6-1, the J gene TRBJ1-1; 7 positions match TRBD1. The V and J ends lost 4 bases and 0 bases, in that order; junction bases with no gene match: 8. The germline V gene has CDR1 MNHNS and CDR2 SASEGT. This CDR3 is built from 16 residues. CDR3 sequence (DNA): TGTGCCAGCAGTGGACAGGGTAATGGTCTGAACACTGAAGCTTTCTTT. Protein: CASSGQGNGLNTEAFF.

This clonotype was recorded many times. The chain joins TRBV15 to TRBJ2-1, with TRBD2 identical over 10 bases. The CDR3 loop spans 19 amino acids. The trim removed 1 base at V and 1 base at J, leaving 10 bases unmatched. Looked up from germline, CDR1 is LNHNV and CDR2 is YYDKDF (reference sequence). CDR3 DNA: TGTGCCACCAGCAGAGGGGGAGCGGGAGGGGCTTATTCCTACAATGAGCAGTTCTTC. Its protein product is CATSRGGAGGAYSYNEQFF.

On this clonotype: The CDR3 does not end in the conserved phenylalanine or tryptophan, so this is likely a read error. This chain links TRBV15 with TRBJ2-7, with 10 bases matching TRBD1. The CDR3 has 14 amino acids. The V gene's germline CDR1 is LNHNV and CDR2 YYDKDF (reference sequence). CDR3 nucleotide sequence: TGTGCCAGCAGCCACCGGGACAGGGGCTACGAGCAGTACTCC. Amino acids: CASSHRDRGYEQYS.

This clonotype was seen many times. The chain combines TRBV5-5 with TRBJ2-3, with TRBD2 matching over 10 bases. The CDR3 is made up of 15 amino acids. V shed 4 bases, J shed 0 bases, and the junction held 2 bases outside the gene matches. Germline V gene sequence: CDR1 SGHKS, CDR2 YYEKEE (reference sequence). CDR3 DNA: TGTGCCAGCAGCACGACTAGCGGGAGCACAGATACGCAGTATTTT. As protein: CASSTTSGSTDTQYF. Complete variable domain (other parts from reference TRBV5-5 and TRBJ2-3): DAGVTQSPTHLIKTRGQQVTLRCSPISGHKSVSWYQQVLGQGPQFIFQYYEKEERGRGNFPDRFSARQFPNYSSELNVNALLLGDSALYLCASSTTSGSTDTQYFGPGTRLTVL.

At least ten counts were recorded for this clonotype. The rearrangement joins TRBV3-1 to TRBJ1-2; a weak D match, TRBD1 (6 bases). There are 14 residues in the CDR3. Germline lookup yields CDR1 LGHDT and CDR2 YNNKEL (reference sequence). V shed 5 bases and J shed 7 bases, with 17 bases lying between them. The CDR3: CASSSYQGFGGYTF. The CDR3 bases are TGTGCCAGCAGCTCTTACCAGGGGTTTGGTGGCTACACCTTC.

The chain has TRBV25-1 and TRBJ2-5; tentative D call: TRBD1 (6 bases). There are 15 residues in the CDR3. V gave up 1 base and J gave up 0 bases, with 9 bases separating them. Germline CDR1 reads MGHDK; CDR2 reads SYGVNS. The DNA for the CDR3 is TGTGCCAGCAGTGAATGGGCAGGGGACCAAGAGACCCAGTACTTC. Translated, it gives CASSEWAGDQETQYF.

This sequence joins TRBV20-1 and TRBJ2-7; tentatively, D is TRBD2 (5 bases). The CDR3 has 12 residues. Trimming stripped 3 bases from V and 5 bases from J, with 11 bases between. Germline loops: CDR1 DFQATT, CDR2 SNEGSKA (reference sequence). The CDR3: CSARLGSDEQYF. For the CDR3, the DNA is TGCAGTGCTAGGTTAGGTAGCGACGAGCAGTACTTC.